This T cell receptor (beta chain) was captured in a study of T cell responses to AZD1222 COVID-19 vaccine. Losses at the gene ends were 2 bases for V and 3 bases for J; bases not matched to a gene: 9. Germline assignment: CDR1 SGHRS and CDR2 YFSETQ. This CDR3 has 16 amino acids. Measured with immunoSEQ multiplex PCR; TCRdb has only the in-frame clones, and not every one. The table includes some 120,000 clones, about 89% detected once. Findings and caveats of the study: Repertoires were obtained only post-peak T cell response. Seropositive AZD1222 recipients at baseline numbered only five to seven. Donors were mostly white British, more females; clonal diversity possibly underestimated.

A remark on this clone: Its antigen is not identified.

Sequencing used peripheral blood, obtained on day 0 of AZD1222 vaccination. The V gene is TRBV5-1, the J gene TRBJ2-3, with 7 nucleotides matching TRBD1. The source is an adult in good health. The CDR3 reads CASSLEGRGKTDTQYF. The CDR3 coding sequence is TGCGCCAGCAGCTTAGAGGGCAGGGGGAAGACAGATACGCAGTATTTT.